These T cell receptor beta chains were read from a single sample in a study of T cells in Graves' hyperthyroidism and ophthalmopathy. TCRdb reanalysed the multiplex PCR reads using MiXCR and keeps one entry per CDR3 protein. The sample lists a few hundred thousand distinct CDR3 sequences, roughly 50% occurring once. The source material was peripheral blood or thyroid tissue (not recorded which). The receptors stem from a woman aged 18-29 years with Graves' hyperthyroidism. CDR3s include the opening cysteine and the closing phenylalanine or tryptophan. D genes are given only for firm matches. Some rows have no size entry. The others give once, few or many, or a class for an expanded clone.

J: TRBJ2-7; D: NA; V: TRBV12-3/TRBV12-4; size: NA; DNA: TGTGCCAGCAGTTTCGAAAACTACGAGCAGTACTTC; CDR3: CASSFENYEQYF
J: TRBJ1-5; D: TRBD1; V: TRBV20-1; size: NA; DNA: TGCAGTGCCAACGAGGGGGCTGGCAATCAGCCCCAGCATTTT; CDR3: CSANEGAGNQPQHF
J: TRBJ2-5; D: TRBD2; V: TRBV6-4; size: few; DNA: TGTGCCAGCAGTGACCCTCCCGGGACTAGCGGGAGAGCCCACCGGGAGACCCAGTACTTC; CDR3: CASSDPPGTSGRAHRETQYF
J: TRBJ2-7; D: NA; V: TRBV5-1; size: many; DNA: TGCGCCAGCAGCTTGGATGGGTACTCCTACGAGCAGTACTTC; CDR3: CASSLDGYSYEQYF
J: TRBJ1-3; D: TRBD1; V: TRBV27; size: NA; DNA: TGTGCCAGCAGTTACTCACAGGGGCCTGGAAACACCATATATTTT; CDR3: CASSYSQGPGNTIYF
J: TRBJ1-2; D: NA; V: TRBV15; size: NA; DNA: TGTGCCACCAGCACCGCGGGGGAGGGCTACACCTTC; CDR3: CATSTAGEGYTF
J: TRBJ2-7; D: TRBD1; V: TRBV18; size: NA; DNA: TGTGCCAGCTCATCACCAGGGGGTTTCCCCTACGAGCAGTACTTC; CDR3: CASSSPGGFPYEQYF
J: TRBJ2-5; D: TRBD1; V: TRBV20-1; size: NA; DNA: TGCAGTGCTAGAGGACAGGGGGGAGAGCCCCAGTACTTC; CDR3: CSARGQGGEPQYF
J: TRBJ2-5; D: TRBD2; V: TRBV7-9; size: many; DNA: TGTGCCAGCAGCTTAGTGGCGGGAGTGGGTGAGACCCAGTACTTC; CDR3: CASSLVAGVGETQYF
J: TRBJ1-1; D: NA; V: TRBV29-1; size: NA; DNA: TGCAGCTTAAGCGGGGAGAACACTGAAGCTTTCTTT; CDR3: CSLSGENTEAFF
J: TRBJ2-7; D: NA; V: TRBV7-9; size: NA; DNA: TGTGCCAGCAGCTTAGCGTGGGGGGCACACGAGCAGTACTTC; CDR3: CASSLAWGAHEQYF
J: TRBJ2-3; D: TRBD2; V: TRBV4-1; size: NA; DNA: TGCGCCAGCAGCCAAACCGGCGGGACTAGGGGCACAGATACGCAGTATTTT; CDR3: CASSQTGGTRGTDTQYF
J: TRBJ1-2; D: TRBD1; V: TRBV15; size: NA; DNA: TGTGCCACCAGCAGCCCGGGGGGACAGGGCTATGGCTACACCTTC; CDR3: CATSSPGGQGYGYTF
J: TRBJ1-2; D: NA; V: TRBV4-1; size: many; DNA: TGCGCCAGCAGCCGCTCCCCGGCCGCGGGCGAAGGCTATGGCTACACCTTC; CDR3: CASSRSPAAGEGYGYTF
J: TRBJ2-7; D: NA; V: TRBV7-9; size: many; DNA: TGTGCCAGCAGCTTATTGTCCGGGACATTCCGCTACGAGCAGTACTTC; CDR3: CASSLLSGTFRYEQYF
J: TRBJ2-7; D: NA; V: TRBV28; size: few; DNA: TGTGCCAACACGCCATGGGGGAAAGCGATCTACGAGCAGTACTTC; CDR3: CANTPWGKAIYEQYF
J: TRBJ2-7; D: TRBD1; V: TRBV6-1; size: NA; DNA: TGTGCCAGCAGCTATACACCGGGACAGGGGCAACCCTACGAGCAGTACTTC; CDR3: CASSYTPGQGQPYEQYF
J: TRBJ2-3; D: TRBD2; V: TRBV2; size: NA; DNA: TGTGCCAGCCGAGGACTAGATTTAGATACGCAGTATTTT; CDR3: CASRGLDLDTQYF
J: TRBJ2-7; D: TRBD1; V: TRBV7-3; size: NA; DNA: TGTGCCAGCAGCTCAAGGACAGGGTCATACGAGCAGTACTTC; CDR3: CASSSRTGSYEQYF
J: TRBJ1-5; D: TRBD1; V: TRBV29-1; size: NA; DNA: TGCAGCGTGCTCACAGGGGGTAGTAATCAGCCCCAGCATTTT; CDR3: CSVLTGGSNQPQHF
J: TRBJ1-5; D: NA; V: TRBV7-2; size: many; DNA: TGTGCCAGCAGCTTATACGGGAGCGGATCGCCCCAGCATTTT; CDR3: CASSLYGSGSPQHF
J: TRBJ2-7; D: TRBD1; V: TRBV10-3; size: NA; DNA: TGTGCCATCAGACACCCGACAGGGCTTGGCTACGAGCAGTACTTC; CDR3: CAIRHPTGLGYEQYF
J: TRBJ2-7; D: NA; V: TRBV5-6; size: many; DNA: TGTGCCAGCAGCTTGGTTGGGGACTTAACCTACGAGCAGTACTTC; CDR3: CASSLVGDLTYEQYF
J: TRBJ2-2; D: NA; V: TRBV20-1; size: many; DNA: TGCAGTGCTAGAGGAGAGCTTGGGGGTGGCACCGGGGAGCTGTTTTTT; CDR3: CSARGELGGGTGELFF
J: TRBJ1-1; D: NA; V: TRBV19; size: NA; DNA: TGTGCCAGTAGAGGAGGGAGGGCTCCTTACAATGAAGCTTTCTTT; CDR3: CASRGGRAPYNEAFF
J: TRBJ1-5; D: TRBD1; V: TRBV12-3/TRBV12-4; size: many; DNA: TGTGCCAGCAGTGACAGGGGGGTTTGGAGCAATCAGCCCCAGCATTTT; CDR3: CASSDRGVWSNQPQHF
J: TRBJ1-1; D: NA; V: TRBV6-1; size: many; DNA: TGTGCCAGCAGTGAGCGAGAGAACACTGAAGCTTTCTTT; CDR3: CASSERENTEAFF